This T cell receptor beta chain is from a study of blood T cell repertoires in COVID-19. Study as a whole: There were acute and convalescent COVID-19 samples, and they came from the United States, Italy and Spain.

Original methodology: Quantification of nucleated cells was approximated via reference gene primer amplification. Assay: immunoSEQ multiplex PCR; the TCRdb copy retains only in-frame clones and omits some. For V, J and clone size, that table is used; D and trimming come from the DNA. The profile shows approximately 290,000 clones, approximately 85% of them singletons. The clonotype was recovered from a human donor with COVID-19, enrolled during active disease. The donor label of this sample is uncertain. Sequencing was done on a sample of peripheral blood.

CDR3 nucleotides: TGTGCCAGTAGTTCTGGGGGGAGTAACTATGGCTACACCTTC. This sequence encodes CASSSGGSNYGYTF. The V gene is TRBV19, the J gene TRBJ1-2, with a weak D call TRBD1 (5 bases). The CDR3 consists of 14 residues. CDR1 and CDR2 from the germline V gene are LNHDA and SQIVND (reference sequence). The ends were cut back, 5 bases at V and 1 base at J, with 11 bases in the middle.